This T cell receptor (beta chain) comes out of a study of shared clonotypes between healthy human individuals. Trimming left V 10 bases short and J 6 bases short, with 21 bases between. CDR3 length: 14 amino acids. CDR1 and CDR2 (germline): MDHEN, SYDVKM. Regarding the study as a whole: Generally, estimated richness proved larger in naive subsets than it did in memory subsets.

The donors, healthy adults who were HIV-negative, had experienced no recent acute infections or vaccinations. Here immunoSEQ multiplex PCR was the method, and the copy in TCRdb shows in-frame clones only, minus some. The table has about 2 million clones, 90% to 95% seen once. Of note for this clone: Its target is unknown.

The sequence was collected from a man aged 18 to 29 in good health. The specimen sequenced was naive CD4+ T cells sorted from blood. Subset noted: CD45RA+ positively selected. The chain uses TRBV28 and TRBJ1-2; D uncertain. CDR3 amino acids: CATGLSRALDGYTF. DNA of the CDR3: TGTGCCACTGGACTCTCCCGGGCTTTGGATGGCTACACCTTC.